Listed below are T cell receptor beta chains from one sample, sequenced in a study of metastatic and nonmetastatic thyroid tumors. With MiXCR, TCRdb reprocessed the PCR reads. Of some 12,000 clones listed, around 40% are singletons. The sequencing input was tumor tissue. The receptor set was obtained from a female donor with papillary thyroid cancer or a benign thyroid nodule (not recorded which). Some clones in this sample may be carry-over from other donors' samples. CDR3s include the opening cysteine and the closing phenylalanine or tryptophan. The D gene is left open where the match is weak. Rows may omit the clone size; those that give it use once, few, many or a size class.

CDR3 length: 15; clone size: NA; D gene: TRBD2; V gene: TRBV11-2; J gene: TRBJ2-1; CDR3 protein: CASSPGLAGNNEQFF; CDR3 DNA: TGTGCCAGCAGCCCAGGACTAGCGGGGAACAATGAGCAGTTCTTC
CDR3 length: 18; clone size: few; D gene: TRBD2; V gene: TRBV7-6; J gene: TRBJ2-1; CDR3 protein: CASSLGTSGGSSYNEQFF; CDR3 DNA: TGTGCCAGCAGCTTAGGCACTAGCGGGGGTAGCTCCTACAATGAGCAGTTCTTC
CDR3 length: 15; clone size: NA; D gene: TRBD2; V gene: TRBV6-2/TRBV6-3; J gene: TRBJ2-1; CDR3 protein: CASSYEAGGADEQFF; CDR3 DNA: TGTGCCAGCAGTTACGAGGCCGGGGGGGCGGATGAGCAGTTCTTC
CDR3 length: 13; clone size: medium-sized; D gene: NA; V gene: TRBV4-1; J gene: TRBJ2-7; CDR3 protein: CASSPGPGYEQYF; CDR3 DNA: TGCGCCAGCAGCCCGGGACCCGGATACGAGCAGTACTTC
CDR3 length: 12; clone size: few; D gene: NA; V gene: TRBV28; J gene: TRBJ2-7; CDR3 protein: CASRAGKAEQYF; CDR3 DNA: TGTGCCAGCAGGGCGGGAAAGGCCGAGCAGTACTTC
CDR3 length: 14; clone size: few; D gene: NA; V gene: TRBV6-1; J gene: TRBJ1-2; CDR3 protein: CASGTKQGDDGYTF; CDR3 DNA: TGTGCCAGCGGAACAAAACAGGGAGACGATGGCTACACCTTC
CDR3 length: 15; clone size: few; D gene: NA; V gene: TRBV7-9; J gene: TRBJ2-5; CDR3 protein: CASSTGQPYQETQYF; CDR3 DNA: TGTGCCAGCAGTACAGGACAGCCGTACCAAGAGACCCAGTACTTC
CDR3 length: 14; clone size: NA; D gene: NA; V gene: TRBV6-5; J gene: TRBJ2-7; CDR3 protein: CASSYLLGIYEQYF; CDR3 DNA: TGTGCCAGCAGTTATCTCCTAGGGATCTACGAGCAGTACTTC
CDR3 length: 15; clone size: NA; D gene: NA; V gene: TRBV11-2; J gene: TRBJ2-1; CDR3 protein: CASTNLGGGYNEQFF; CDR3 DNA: TGTGCCAGCACTAACCTGGGGGGCGGCTACAATGAGCAGTTCTTC
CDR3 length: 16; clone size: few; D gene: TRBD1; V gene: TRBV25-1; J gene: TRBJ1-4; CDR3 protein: CASSELTGTGREKLFF; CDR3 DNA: TGTGCCAGCAGTGAACTAACCGGGACAGGGCGAGAGAAACTGTTTTTT
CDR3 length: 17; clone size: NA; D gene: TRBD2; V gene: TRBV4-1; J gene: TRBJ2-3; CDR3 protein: CASSQDGGRSSTDTQYF; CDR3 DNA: TGCGCCAGCAGCCAAGATGGCGGGAGGAGTAGCACAGATACGCAGTATTTT
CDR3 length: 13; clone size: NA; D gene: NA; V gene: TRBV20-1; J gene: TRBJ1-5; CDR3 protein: CSARDPRGPTQHF; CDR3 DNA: TGCAGTGCTAGGGATCCCCGGGGGCCGACCCAGCATTTT
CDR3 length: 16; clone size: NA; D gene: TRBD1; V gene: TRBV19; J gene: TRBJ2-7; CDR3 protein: CASSIAVGTGGYEQYF; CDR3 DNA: TGTGCCAGTAGTATAGCAGTCGGGACAGGGGGGTACGAGCAGTACTTC
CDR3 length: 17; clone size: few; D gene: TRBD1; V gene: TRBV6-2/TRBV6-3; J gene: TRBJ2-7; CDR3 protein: CASSYSEASQGGYGQYF; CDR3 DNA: TGTGCCAGCAGTTACTCGGAAGCTTCACAGGGGGGTTACGGGCAGTACTTC
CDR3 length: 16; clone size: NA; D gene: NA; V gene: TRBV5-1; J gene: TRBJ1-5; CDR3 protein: CASSLDGQTGGQPQHF; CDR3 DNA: TGCGCCAGCAGCTTGGATGGACAAACCGGTGGTCAGCCCCAGCATTTT
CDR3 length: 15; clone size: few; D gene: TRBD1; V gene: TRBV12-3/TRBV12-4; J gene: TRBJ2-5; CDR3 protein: CASSPGEGGRETQYF; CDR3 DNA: TGTGCCAGCAGCCCGGGTGAAGGGGGCCGAGAGACCCAGTACTTC
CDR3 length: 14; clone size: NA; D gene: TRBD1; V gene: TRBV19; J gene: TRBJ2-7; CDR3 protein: CASTPGTGGYEQYF; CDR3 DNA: TGTGCCAGTACCCCCGGGACAGGGGGCTACGAGCAGTACTTC
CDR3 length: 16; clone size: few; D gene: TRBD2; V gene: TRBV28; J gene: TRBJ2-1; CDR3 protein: CASNSPTSSSYNEQFF; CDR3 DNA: TGTGCCAGCAACTCGCCGACTAGCTCCTCCTACAATGAGCAGTTCTTC
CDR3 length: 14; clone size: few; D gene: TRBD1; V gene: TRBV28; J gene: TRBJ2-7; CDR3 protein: CASRRTGISYEQYF; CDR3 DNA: TGTGCCAGCAGACGGACAGGGATCTCCTACGAGCAGTACTTC
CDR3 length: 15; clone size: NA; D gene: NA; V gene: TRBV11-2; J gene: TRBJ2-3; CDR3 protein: CASSGGVLRTDTQYF; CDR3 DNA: TGTGCCAGCAGCGGTGGGGTCCTCCGCACAGATACGCAGTATTTT
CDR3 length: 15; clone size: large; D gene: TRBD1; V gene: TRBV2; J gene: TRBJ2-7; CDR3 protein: CASSQLTGPSYEQYF; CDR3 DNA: TGTGCCAGCAGCCAATTGACAGGGCCTTCCTACGAGCAGTACTTC
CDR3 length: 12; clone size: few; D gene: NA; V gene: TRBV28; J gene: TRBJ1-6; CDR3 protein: CASTVTNSPLHF; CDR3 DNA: TGTGCCAGCACTGTCACTAATTCACCCCTCCACTTT
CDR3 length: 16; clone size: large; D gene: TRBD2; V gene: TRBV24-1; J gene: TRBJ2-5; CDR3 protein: CATSDFTGLEKETQYF; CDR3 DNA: TGTGCCACCAGTGATTTCACGGGACTAGAAAAGGAGACCCAGTACTTC
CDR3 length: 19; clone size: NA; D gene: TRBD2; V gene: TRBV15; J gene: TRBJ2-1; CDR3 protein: CATSRDDETSGSSYNEQFF; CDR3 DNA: TGTGCCACCAGCAGAGATGATGAGACTAGCGGGTCCTCCTACAATGAGCAGTTCTTC
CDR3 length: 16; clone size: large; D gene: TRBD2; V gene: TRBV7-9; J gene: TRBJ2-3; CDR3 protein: CASSRRLAGGPDTQYF; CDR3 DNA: TGTGCCAGCAGCAGACGACTAGCGGGAGGCCCAGATACGCAGTATTTT
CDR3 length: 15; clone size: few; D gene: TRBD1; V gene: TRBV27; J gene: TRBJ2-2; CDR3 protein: CASRLGQGNTGELFF; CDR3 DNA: TGTGCCAGCAGGCTGGGACAGGGGAACACCGGGGAGCTGTTTTTT
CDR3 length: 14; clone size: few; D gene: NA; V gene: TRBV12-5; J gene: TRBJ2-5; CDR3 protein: CASGGRSGQETQYF; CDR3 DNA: TGTGCTAGTGGGGGTAGATCGGGGCAAGAGACCCAGTACTTC
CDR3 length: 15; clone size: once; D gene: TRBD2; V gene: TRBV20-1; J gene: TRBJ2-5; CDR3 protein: CSARDRGLAEETQYF; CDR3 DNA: TGCAGTGCTAGAGATCGGGGACTAGCGGAAGAGACCCAGTACTTC
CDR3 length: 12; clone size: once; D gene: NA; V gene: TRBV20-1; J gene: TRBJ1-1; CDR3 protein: CSAGGRNTEAFF; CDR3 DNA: TGCAGTGCTGGGGGGCGGAACACTGAAGCTTTCTTT
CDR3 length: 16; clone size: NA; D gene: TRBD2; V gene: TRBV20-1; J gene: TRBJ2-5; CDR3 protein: CSARTSSGGDQETQYF; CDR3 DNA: TGCAGTGCTAGAACGTCTAGCGGGGGGGATCAAGAGACCCAGTACTTC
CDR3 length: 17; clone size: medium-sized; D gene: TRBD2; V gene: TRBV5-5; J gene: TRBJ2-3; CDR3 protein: CASSLAGSGGPTDTQYF; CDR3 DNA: TGTGCCAGCAGCTTGGCCGGGAGCGGGGGGCCCACAGATACGCAGTATTTT
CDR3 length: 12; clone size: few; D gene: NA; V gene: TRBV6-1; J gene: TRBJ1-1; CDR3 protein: CASRGTNTEAFF; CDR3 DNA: TGTGCCAGCAGGGGGACGAACACAGAAGCTTTCTTT
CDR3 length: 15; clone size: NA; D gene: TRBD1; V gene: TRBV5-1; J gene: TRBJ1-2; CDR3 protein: CASSVGQGYVNGYTF; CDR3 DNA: TGCGCCAGCAGCGTCGGACAGGGTTACGTAAATGGCTACACCTTC
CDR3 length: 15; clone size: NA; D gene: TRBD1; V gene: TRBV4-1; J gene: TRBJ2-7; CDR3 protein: CASSQESGTGDEQYF; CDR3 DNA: TGCGCCAGCAGCCAAGAGAGTGGGACAGGGGACGAGCAGTACTTC
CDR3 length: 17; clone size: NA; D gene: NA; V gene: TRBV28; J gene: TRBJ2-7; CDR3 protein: CASSLYGMGHDLYEQYF; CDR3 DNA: TGTGCCAGCAGCTTATATGGGATGGGGCATGACCTCTACGAGCAGTACTTC
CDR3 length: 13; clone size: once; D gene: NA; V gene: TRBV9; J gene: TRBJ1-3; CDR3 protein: CASSVTGADTIYF; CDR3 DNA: TGTGCCAGCAGCGTGACAGGCGCGGACACCATATATTTT
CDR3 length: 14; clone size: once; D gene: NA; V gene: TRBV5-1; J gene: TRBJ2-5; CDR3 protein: CASSLAGQLETQYF; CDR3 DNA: TGCGCCAGCAGCTTGGCAGGACAGCTCGAGACCCAGTACTTC
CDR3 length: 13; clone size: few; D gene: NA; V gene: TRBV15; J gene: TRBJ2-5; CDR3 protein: CATSRDLGETQYF; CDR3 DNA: TGTGCCACCAGCAGAGATTTAGGGGAGACCCAGTACTTC
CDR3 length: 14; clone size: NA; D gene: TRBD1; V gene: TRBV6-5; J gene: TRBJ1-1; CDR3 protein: CASSYSTPGGEAFF; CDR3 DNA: TGTGCCAGCAGTTACTCGACCCCAGGGGGTGAAGCTTTCTTT
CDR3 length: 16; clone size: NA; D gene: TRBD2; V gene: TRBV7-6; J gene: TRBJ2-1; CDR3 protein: CASSLAGTSSYNEQFF; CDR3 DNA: TGTGCCAGCAGCTTAGCAGGGACTAGCTCCTACAATGAGCAGTTCTTC
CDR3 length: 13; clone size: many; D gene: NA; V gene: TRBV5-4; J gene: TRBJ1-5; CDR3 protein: CASSPGRDQPQHF; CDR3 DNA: TGTGCCAGCAGCCCAGGGAGGGATCAGCCCCAGCATTTT